This T cell receptor (beta chain) stems from a study of spatial heterogeneity in lung cancer. The sample's time point: sample taken at primary tumor resection. Whole RNA, which was extracted from tumor, nontumor lung tissue or frozen PBMC, was sequenced without any cell sorting. Germline loops: CDR1 SNHLY, CDR2 FYNNEI. The CDR3 length is 13 residues. The V gene lost 6 bases and the J gene lost 2 bases, with 10 bases spanning the gap. The sample holds a few counts of this clonotype. From the 5' RACE reads, TCRdb called clonotypes with MiXCR, one entry per CDR3 protein. This sample has about 18,000 distinct CDR3 sequences; 15% to 20% occur once, and the top ten carry about 14%.

This clonotype was sampled from a male donor with early-stage non-small cell lung cancer. This rearrangement joins TRBV2 to TRBJ2-5; D is uncertain. The sample was PBMCs, taken at surgery. DNA for the CDR3: TGTGCCAGCAGAGGGTTCCTACAAGAGACCCAGTACTTC. This sequence encodes CASRGFLQETQYF.